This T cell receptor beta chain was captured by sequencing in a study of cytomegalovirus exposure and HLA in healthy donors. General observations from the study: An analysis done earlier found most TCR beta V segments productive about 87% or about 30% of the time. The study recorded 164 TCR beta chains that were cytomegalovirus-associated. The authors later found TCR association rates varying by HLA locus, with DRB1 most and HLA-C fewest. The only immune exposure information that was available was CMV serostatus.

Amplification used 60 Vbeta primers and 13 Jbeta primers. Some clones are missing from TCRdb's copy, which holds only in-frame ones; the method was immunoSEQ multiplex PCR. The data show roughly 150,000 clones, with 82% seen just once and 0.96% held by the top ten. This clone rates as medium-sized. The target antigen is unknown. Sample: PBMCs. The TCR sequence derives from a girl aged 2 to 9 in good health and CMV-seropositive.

The CDR3 loop is CASSQGGLGGFQETQYF. The CDR3 DNA is TGCGCCAGCAGCCAAGGCGGGCTGGGTGGGTTCCAAGAGACCCAGTACTTC. The gene calls are TRBV4-1 and TRBJ2-5, with D tentatively TRBD2 (5 bases). Trimming removed 1 base from V and 1 base from J, with 16 bases in between. This CDR3 has 17 amino acids. Per germline, CDR1 MGHRA and CDR2 YSYEKL.